This passage covers 10 T cell receptor beta chains from one sample sequenced in a study of T cells after yellow fever vaccination. TCRdb reprocessed the 5' RACE reads via MiXCR and lists one record per CDR3 protein. The table shows around 340,000 distinct CDR3 sequences, with 8.7% occurring only once. The starting material was PBMCs, obtained on the day of the first yellow fever vaccination. These receptors originate from a man younger than 35 who received the YFV17D yellow fever vaccine.

The gene calls are TRBV11-2 and TRBJ2-2; D might be TRBD1 or TRBD2, each matching 5 bases. The germline gives CDR1 SGHAT, CDR2 FQNNGV. The CDR3 runs to 16 residues. Trimming cost V 4 bases and J 0 bases, with 12 bases left between them. The CDR3 bases are TGTGCCAGCAGCTCCATCGGGACGGCGAACACCGGGGAGCTGTTTTTT. Translating it yields CASSSIGTANTGELFF.

This clonotype was seen a few times. The CDR3 coding sequence is TGCAGTGCTAGGGTGTATGAAAAACTGTTTTTT. Encoded protein: CSARVYEKLFF. The genes are TRBV20-1 and TRBJ1-4; D call uncertain. CDR3 length: 11 amino acids. V lost 3 bases and J 6 bases, leaving 5 bases between the germline ends. Germline V gene data show CDR1 as DFQATT and CDR2 as SNEGSKA (reference sequence).

Many counts were recorded for this clonotype. The chain joins TRBV7-2 to TRBJ1-4; the D gene is possibly TRBD1 (5 bases). Germline values: CDR1 SGHTA, CDR2 FQGNSA. The V gene lost 5 bases and the J gene lost 8 bases, with 18 bases spanning the gap. The CDR3 loop spans 15 amino acids. CDR3: CASSPSQARGEKLFF. CDR3 bases: TGTGCCAGCAGCCCCTCACAGGCTCGGGGGGAAAAACTGTTTTTT. Looking up the rest from reference TRBV7-2 and TRBJ1-4 gives the full variable domain: GAGVSQSPSNKVTEKGKDVELRCDPISGHTALYWYRQSLGQGLEFLIYFQGNSAPDKSGLPSDRFSAERTGGSVSTLTIQRTQQEDSAVYLCASSPSQARGEKLFFGSGTQLSVL.

In this sample, this clonotype turned up a few times. This chain uses TRBV23-1 with TRBJ2-5, with 9 bases aligning to TRBD2. TRBV23-1 belongs to the ORF category, with a function that is uncertain. CDR3 length: 15 amino acids. V shed 9 bases and J 3 bases; nucleotides not matched to a gene: 11. CDR3 nucleotides: TGCGCCAGTCAATCCGCGGGGGGGCCCGAAGAGACCCAGTACTTC. Its translation is CASQSAGGPEETQYF.

This clonotype was seen at least ten times. The gene calls are TRBV4-3 and TRBJ2-7; D perhaps matches TRBD2 (5 bases). The ends were cut back, 3 bases at V and 3 bases at J, with 15 bases in the middle. The CDR3 has 15 residues. Germline lookup yields CDR1 LGHNA and CDR2 YSLEER. CDR3 sequence: CASSQGVNPLYEQYF. CDR3 in DNA: TGCGCCAGCAGCCAGGGAGTGAACCCCCTCTACGAGCAGTACTTC.

This clonotype was found many times. The chain combines TRBV20-1 with TRBJ2-1, with 12 bases fitting TRBD1. The J segment lost 15 bases and the V segment lost 3 bases, leaving 12 bases of the junction unmatched. CDR1 DFQATT and CDR2 SNEGSKA come from the germline V gene (reference sequence). This CDR3 is built from 14 residues. The DNA of the CDR3 is TGCAGTGCTAGTCCGGGACAGGGGGCGAGTTCCCGGTTCTTC. Translating it yields CSASPGQGASSRFF.

The table lists this clonotype with a few counts. This chain uses TRBV5-1 with TRBJ2-3; maybe TRBD1 (6 bases). The CDR3 has 14 residues. The V end was cut by 9 bases, the J end by 2 bases, with 16 bases between. In germline, CDR1 is SGHRS, CDR2 YFSETQ. The CDR3 DNA is TGCGCCACCATTCTGGACAGACTCACAGATACGCAGTATTTT. Amino acid sequence: CATILDRLTDTQYF. Full variable domain (rest looked up from reference TRBV5-1 and TRBJ2-3): KAGVTQTPRYLIKTRGQQVTLSCSPISGHRSVSWYQQTPGQGLQFLFEYFSETQRNKGNFPGRFSGRQFSNSRSEMNVSTLELGDSALYLCATILDRLTDTQYFGPGTRLTVL.

The chain uses TRBV5-1 and TRBJ2-7; D unresolved. The CDR3 has 18 amino acids. Germline CDR1 and CDR2: SGHRS and YFSETQ. V lost 4 bases to trimming and J lost 0 bases, with 23 bases between them. CDR3 region: CASSVKSLGPVSSYEQYV. The CDR3, as DNA: TGCGCCAGCAGCGTGAAGTCTTTGGGTCCCGTGAGCTCCTACGAGCAGTACGTC.

This clonotype was seen more than once but under ten times. One junction end does not reproduce the germline sequence, and a read error may be involved. The V and J genes are TRBV7-9 and TRBJ1-1; no definite D call. CDR1 SEHNR and CDR2 FQNEAQ come from the germline V gene (reference sequence). This CDR3 has 14 residues. CDR3 bases: TGTGCCAGCAGCTCCCCCGGGCAGAACGCTGAAGCTTTCTTT. The encoded protein is CASSSPGQNAEAFF.

In its sample, this clonotype was seen a few times. The gene calls are TRBV9 and TRBJ1-2; 7 bases map to TRBD1. The V gene's germline CDR1 is SGDLS and CDR2 YYNGEE. Losses at the gene ends were 0 bases for V and 5 bases for J; bases not matched to a gene: 4. The CDR3 is made up of 14 amino acids. CDR3 DNA sequence: TGTGCCAGCAGCGTAGATCAGGGGGGATATGGCTACACCTTC. Its translation: CASSVDQGGYGYTF.